Presented here are 3 T cell receptor beta chains from one specimen sequenced in a study of T cells in Graves' hyperthyroidism and ophthalmopathy. Amplification of TCR beta CDR3 regions used RNA as the template. A set of HTBI primers served as the primers for a first-round RT-PCR of the TCR CDR3. TCRdb independently ran MiXCR on the multiplex PCR reads; one entry per CDR3 protein. In the table there are a few hundred thousand distinct CDR3 sequences, approximately 13% of which are singletons. Sequencing input: blood. Source of these receptors: a woman aged 18-29 years with Graves' hyperthyroidism.

This clonotype came up many times. The chain recombines TRBV6-5 with TRBJ1-2, with no clear D. The germline V gene has CDR1 MNHEY and CDR2 SVGAGI. The CDR3 has 12 residues. Trimming removed 2 bases from V and 7 bases from J, with 8 bases in between. CDR3 in amino acids: CASSYPQLGYTF. CDR3 in DNA: TGTGCCAGCAGTTACCCTCAGCTTGGCTACACCTTC.

The chain is built from TRBV10-3 and TRBJ2-1; D is unresolved. With 7 bases removed from V and 0 bases from J, the gap between germline ends came to 19 bases. Germline V gene sequence: CDR1 ENHRY, CDR2 SYGVKD. The CDR3 length is 17 residues. CDR3 in amino acids: CAITEKIKLSSYNEQFF. In DNA form, the CDR3 reads TGTGCCATCACCGAAAAGATCAAGCTGAGCTCCTACAATGAGCAGTTCTTC.

V usage is TRBV9 and J usage is TRBJ1-5; no clear D. With 4 bases removed from V and 5 bases from J, the gap between germline ends came to 10 bases. CDR3 size: 13 residues. Germline V gene sequence: CDR1 SGDLS, CDR2 YYNGEE. CDR3 in DNA: TGTGCCAGCAGCCAACCCGGAGATCAGCCCCAGCATTTT. The encoded protein is CASSQPGDQPQHF.